Listed below are T cell receptor beta chains from one sample, sequenced in a study of blood T cell repertoires in COVID-19. The protocol was immunoSEQ multiplex PCR, while the TCRdb copy is restricted to in-frame clones and leaves out a portion. The sample holds fewer than 300,000 clones, about four fifths seen once. The sample taken for sequencing was peripheral blood. These receptors all come from a woman younger than 35 with acute or convalescent COVID-19. Each CDR3 is given with its conserved first and last residue. The D gene is left open where the match is weak. Not every row has a clone size; where given, it reads once, few, many or a size class.

size	V	J	D	CDR3	DNA
NA	TRBV9	TRBJ2-3	NA	CASSPERDTQYF	TGTGCCAGCAGCCCCGAGAGGGATACGCAGTATTTT
NA	TRBV30	TRBJ2-7	TRBD2	CAWSVASGTTRYEQYF	TGTGCCTGGAGTGTGGCTAGCGGGACTACAAGATACGAGCAGTACTTC
NA	TRBV6-1	TRBJ1-5	NA	CASSVPRGAARYSNQPQHF	TGTGCCAGCAGTGTCCCCAGGGGCGCAGCTCGTTATAGCAATCAGCCCCAGCATTTT
NA	TRBV5-1	TRBJ2-2	NA	CASSLDSTGELFF	TGCGCCAGCAGCTTGGACTCAACCGGGGAGCTGTTTTTT
NA	TRBV10-3	TRBJ2-7	NA	CAIRVQGEADEQYF	TGTGCCATCAGGGTTCAGGGTGAGGCAGACGAGCAGTACTTC
NA	TRBV19	TRBJ1-2	TRBD1	CASSTRDRHGYTF	TGTGCCAGTAGTACCCGGGACAGGCATGGCTACACCTTC
NA	TRBV9	TRBJ2-1	NA	CASSVPSGPTHNEQFF	TGTGCCAGCAGCGTACCCAGCGGGCCCACACACAATGAGCAGTTCTTC
NA	TRBV18	TRBJ2-1	TRBD2	CASSLIRLREGNEQFF	TGTGCCAGCTCACTCATCCGGCTGCGGGAGGGGAATGAGCAGTTCTTC
NA	TRBV19	TRBJ1-2	NA	CASSIGRVGGYTF	TGTGCCAGTAGTATCGGCAGGGTTGGGGGCTACACCTTC
NA	TRBV6-6	TRBJ1-5	TRBD1	CASSLTGPYSNQPQHF	TGTGCCAGCAGTTTGACAGGGCCATATAGCAATCAGCCCCAGCATTTT
NA	TRBV12-3/TRBV12-4	TRBJ2-7	TRBD1	CASSLRDRGEQYF	TGTGCCAGCAGTTTACGGGACAGGGGTGAGCAGTACTTC
NA	TRBV18	TRBJ1-2	NA	CASSIQDSYGYTF	TGTGCCAGCTCAATACAGGACAGCTATGGCTACACCTTC
NA	TRBV5-6	TRBJ1-4	NA	CASSLRGFNEKLFF	TGTGCCAGCAGCTTACGGGGGTTTAATGAAAAACTGTTTTTT
NA	TRBV29-1	TRBJ1-2	TRBD1	CSTRTGNYGYTF	TGCAGCACCCGGACAGGGAACTATGGCTACACCTTC
NA	TRBV5-4	TRBJ2-1	NA	CASSFDVGLSLLDNEQFF	TGTGCCAGCAGTTTCGACGTCGGACTATCACTTTTAGACAATGAGCAGTTCTTC
NA	TRBV7-2	TRBJ2-1	NA	CASSFFGQTPEQFF	TGTGCCAGCAGCTTCTTCGGACAAACTCCTGAGCAGTTCTTC
once	TRBV28	TRBJ1-5	NA	CASSFREGSGQPQHF	TGTGCCAGCAGTTTTCGGGAGGGGTCGGGACAGCCCCAGCATTTT
once	TRBV29-1	TRBJ2-3	NA	CSVQNADTQYF	TGCAGCGTCCAAAATGCAGATACGCAGTATTTT
NA	TRBV7-9	TRBJ2-3	TRBD1	CASSSGTDRDTQYF	TGTGCCAGCAGTTCCGGGACAGACCGAGATACGCAGTATTTT
few	TRBV5-6	TRBJ1-3	NA	CASTSLGGRGNTIYF	TGTGCCAGCACCTCACTCGGAGGGCGAGGAAACACCATATATTTT
NA	TRBV12-3/TRBV12-4	TRBJ1-4	NA	CASTRGHGEKLFF	TGTGCCAGTACGCGGGGGCATGGTGAAAAACTGTTTTTT
NA	TRBV6-5	TRBJ2-7	NA	CASSYRAAQYF	TGTGCCAGCAGTTACCGTGCGGCGCAGTACTTC
NA	TRBV12-5	TRBJ2-3	TRBD1	CASGSGQGAQDTQYF	TGTGCTAGTGGTTCCGGACAGGGGGCGCAAGATACGCAGTATTTT
NA	TRBV27	TRBJ1-6	NA	CASGSLRTENSPLHF	TGTGCCAGCGGTTCTCTTAGGACAGAAAATTCACCCCTCCACTTT
few	TRBV29-1	TRBJ1-5	NA	CSVGGGGGSNQPQHF	TGCAGCGTTGGGGGGGGCGGAGGAAGCAATCAGCCCCAGCATTTT
NA	TRBV4-1	TRBJ1-5	NA	CASSQDSGYQPQHF	TGCGCCAGCAGCCAAGACTCAGGGTATCAGCCCCAGCATTTT
once	TRBV28	TRBJ1-6	NA	CASSRLWGNYNSPLHF	TGTGCCAGCAGCCGCCTATGGGGCAACTATAATTCACCCCTCCACTTT
NA	TRBV3-1/TRBV3-2	TRBJ2-1	NA	CASSSRLVSNEQFF	TGTGCCAGCAGCTCTCGACTGGTCTCCAATGAGCAGTTCTTC
NA	TRBV6-5	TRBJ1-1	NA	CASSYQKQNTEAFF	TGTGCCAGCAGTTATCAGAAACAGAACACTGAAGCTTTCTTT
NA	TRBV18	TRBJ2-1	TRBD2	CASSPGLAGDREQFF	TGTGCCAGCTCACCGGGACTAGCGGGAGACCGCGAGCAGTTCTTC
NA	TRBV5-4	TRBJ2-5	TRBD1	CASSRQGATETQYF	TGTGCCAGCAGCCGACAGGGGGCGACGGAGACCCAGTACTTC
NA	TRBV5-1	TRBJ2-3	TRBD2	CASSNNPRTREGLDTQYF	TGCGCCAGCAGCAACAATCCACGGACTAGAGAGGGGCTAGATACGCAGTATTTT
NA	TRBV6-5	TRBJ1-2	TRBD1	CASKQGALDYGYTF	TGTGCCAGTAAACAGGGGGCTCTGGACTATGGCTACACCTTC
NA	TRBV14	TRBJ2-5	TRBD2	CASSQGLAGVFQETQYF	TGTGCCAGCAGCCAAGGACTAGCGGGAGTCTTCCAAGAGACCCAGTACTTC
NA	TRBV6-5	TRBJ2-1	NA	CASSPRDSMQFF	TGTGCCAGCAGCCCAAGGGACTCAATGCAGTTCTTC